The present entry profiles one TCR beta chain with its context. Its antigen is not identified. This specimen belongs to a study of immune evolution from preneoplasia to lung adenocarcinoma. Study conclusions and caveats: T cell clonality was higher in KRAS-mutant than EGFR-mutant or wild-type nodules. Later-stage lesions appeared to have more T cells, more diversity, less clonality. From normal lung to invasive adenocarcinoma, top clone frequencies appeared to decrease.

Some clones are missing from TCRdb's copy, which holds only in-frame ones; the method was immunoSEQ multiplex PCR. The data show 5,800 or so clones, around three quarters seen once. The V segment lost 3 bases and the J segment 4 bases; nucleotides outside the gene matches: 3. Germline CDR1 reads SNHLY; CDR2 reads FYNNEI. This CDR3 is built from 15 residues. Sequenced input: FFPE minimally invasive lung adenocarcinoma tissue. The TCR comes from a person aged 55-80 years with lung adenocarcinoma. V and J are TRBV2 and TRBJ1-5; TRBD1 aligns across 10 bases. The CDR3 sequence: CASSDRGQGNQPQHF. CDR3 DNA: TGTGCCAGCAGTGATCGGGGACAGGGGAATCAGCCCCAGCATTTT.